This T cell receptor beta chain emerged from a study of blood T cell repertoires in COVID-19. Study-level background: Italy, Spain and the United States were the sources of the convalescent and acute COVID-19 samples.

This CDR3 is 15 amino acids long. Unmatched junction bases numbered 8, after V lost 5 bases and J lost 1 base. Germline V lookup: CDR1 MNHEY, CDR2 SVGAGI. Per the authors' pipeline: The assay estimated nucleated cells by amplifying reference gene primers. Sequencing was performed with immunoSEQ multiplex PCR; in TCRdb, only in-frame clones are kept and a portion is missing. V and J calls and clone size come straight from that table; D and trimming were deduced from the DNA. The sample gives 150,000 to 200,000 clones, roughly nine tenths of which show up once; roughly 11% is in the top ten. Seattle-derived patients entered the study during active infection and were followed longitudinally.

This TCR came from a woman aged 60-70 years with COVID-19, enrolled during active disease. Input material: peripheral blood. V usage is TRBV6-5 and J usage is TRBJ2-7; TRBD1 matches 7 bases. CDR3 in DNA: TGTGCCAGCAGTCCCGACAGGGCGATATCCTACGAGCAGTACTTC. It translates to CASSPDRAISYEQYF.